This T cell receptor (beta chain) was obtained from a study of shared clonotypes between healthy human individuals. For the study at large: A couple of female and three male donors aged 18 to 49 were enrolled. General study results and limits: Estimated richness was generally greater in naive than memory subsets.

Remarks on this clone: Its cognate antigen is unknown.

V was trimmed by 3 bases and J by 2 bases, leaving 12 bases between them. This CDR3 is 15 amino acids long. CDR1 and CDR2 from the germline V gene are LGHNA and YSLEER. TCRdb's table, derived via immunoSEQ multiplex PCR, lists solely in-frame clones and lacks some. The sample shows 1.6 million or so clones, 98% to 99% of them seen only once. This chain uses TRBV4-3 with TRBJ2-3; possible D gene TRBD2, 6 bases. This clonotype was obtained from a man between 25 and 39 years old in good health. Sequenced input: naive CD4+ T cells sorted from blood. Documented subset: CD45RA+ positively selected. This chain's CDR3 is CASSQEGLTTDTQYF. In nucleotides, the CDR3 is TGCGCCAGCAGCCAGGAGGGGCTTACCACAGATACGCAGTATTTT.